This entry is about one T cell receptor beta chain. This sample is drawn from a study of blood T cell repertoires in COVID-19. Study as a whole: PBMCs, B-cell-depleted T cells, or T cells provided the cDNA or gDNA that made up the material.

V dropped 5 bases and J dropped 1; count of bases not matched to a gene: 16. CDR1 is PRHDT, CDR2 FYEKMQ, per germline (reference sequence). This CDR3 is built from 19 residues. Per the study methods: Estimated nucleated cell counts came from reference gene primer amplification. Method: immunoSEQ multiplex PCR; TCRdb's copy keeps in-frame clones and lacks some. V and J calls and clone size come straight from that table; D and trimming were deduced from the DNA. Among about 150,000 clones listed, about nine tenths were seen once. The chain links TRBV13 to TRBJ1-2; 10 bases match TRBD1. This clonotype was obtained from a woman in her fifties or sixties with active or convalescent COVID-19. The source material was peripheral blood. This CDR3 reads CASSQDSRDRGTLNYGYTF. CDR3 DNA: TGTGCCAGCAGCCAGGATAGCCGGGACAGGGGAACCCTTAACTATGGCTACACCTTC.